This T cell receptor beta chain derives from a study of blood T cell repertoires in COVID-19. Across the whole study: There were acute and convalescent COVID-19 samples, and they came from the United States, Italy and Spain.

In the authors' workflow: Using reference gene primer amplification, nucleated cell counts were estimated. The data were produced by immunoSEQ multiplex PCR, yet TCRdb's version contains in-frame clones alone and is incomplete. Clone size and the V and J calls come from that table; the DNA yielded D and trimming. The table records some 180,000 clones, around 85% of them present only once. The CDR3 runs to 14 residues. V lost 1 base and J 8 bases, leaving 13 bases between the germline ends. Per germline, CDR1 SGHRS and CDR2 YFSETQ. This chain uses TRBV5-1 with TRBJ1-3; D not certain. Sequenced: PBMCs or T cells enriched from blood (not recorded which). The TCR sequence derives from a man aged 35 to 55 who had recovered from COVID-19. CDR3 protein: CASSLRATGDTIYF. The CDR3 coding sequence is TGCGCCAGCAGCTTGCGTGCCACCGGAGACACCATATATTTT.